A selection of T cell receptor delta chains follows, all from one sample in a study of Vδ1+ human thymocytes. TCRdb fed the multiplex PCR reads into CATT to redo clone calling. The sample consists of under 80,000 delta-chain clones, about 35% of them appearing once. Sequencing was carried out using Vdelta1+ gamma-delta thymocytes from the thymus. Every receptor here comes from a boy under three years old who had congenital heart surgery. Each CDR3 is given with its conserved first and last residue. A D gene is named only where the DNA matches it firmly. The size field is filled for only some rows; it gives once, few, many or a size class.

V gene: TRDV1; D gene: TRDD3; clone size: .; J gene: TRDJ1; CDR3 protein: CALGERFLAGGFYTDKLIF; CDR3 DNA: TGTGCTCTTGGGGAACGCTTCCTAGCTGGGGGATTCTACACCGATAAACTCATCTTT
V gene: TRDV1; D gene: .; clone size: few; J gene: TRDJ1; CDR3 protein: CALGEPLSLLPREGPNTDKLIF; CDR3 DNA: TGTGCTCTTGGGGAACCCCTCTCCCTCCTACCCCGGGAAGGGCCCAACACCGATAAACTCATCTTT
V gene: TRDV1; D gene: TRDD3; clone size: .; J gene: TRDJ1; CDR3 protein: CALGELLGLTGGHTDKLIF; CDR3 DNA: TGTGCTCTTGGGGAACTACTAGGGCTTACTGGGGGACACACCGATAAACTCATCTTT
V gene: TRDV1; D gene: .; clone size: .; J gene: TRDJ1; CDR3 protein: CALGEKGTQRGGTDKLIF; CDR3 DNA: TGTGCTCTTGGGGAAAAGGGTACCCAGCGGGGAGGCACCGATAAACTCATCTTT
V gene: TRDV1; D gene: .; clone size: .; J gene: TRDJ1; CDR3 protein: CALGELRCPGDHRPLSNKLIF; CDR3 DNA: TGTGCTCTTGGGGAACTGAGGTGTCCTGGGGATCACCGGCCACTTTCAAATAAACTCATCTTT
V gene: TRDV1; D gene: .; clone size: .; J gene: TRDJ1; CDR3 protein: CALGELTRSYEGVPYTDKLIF; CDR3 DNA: TGTGCTCTTGGGGAACTAACTCGCTCCTACGAGGGGGTTCCGTACACCGATAAACTCATCTTT
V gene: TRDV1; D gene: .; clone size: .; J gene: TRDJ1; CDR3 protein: CALGEGRYTDKLIF; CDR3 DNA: TGTGCTCTTGGGGAAGGGCGGTACACCGATAAACTCATCTTT
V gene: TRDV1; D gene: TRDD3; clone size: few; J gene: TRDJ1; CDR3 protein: CALGELSLPPLLGDGYHDKLIF; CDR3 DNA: TGTGCTCTTGGGGAATTGAGCCTTCCCCCTTTACTGGGGGATGGCTATCACGATAAACTCATCTTT
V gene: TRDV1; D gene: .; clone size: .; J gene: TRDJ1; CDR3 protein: CALGELSRFLLTGGEYTDKLIF; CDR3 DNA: TGTGCTCTTGGGGAACTATCCCGCTTCCTACTTACTGGGGGAGAGTACACCGATAAACTCATCTTT
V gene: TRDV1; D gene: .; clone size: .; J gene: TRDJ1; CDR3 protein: CALGERLPQPPYTDKLIF; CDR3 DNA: TGTGCTCTTGGGGAGAGACTTCCCCAGCCGCCGTACACCGATAAACTCATCTTT
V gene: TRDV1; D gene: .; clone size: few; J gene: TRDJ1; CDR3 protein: CALGEPLPPRGFNTDKLIF; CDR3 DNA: TGTGCTCTTGGGGAACCCCTCCCGCCACGGGGATTCAACACCGATAAACTCATCTTT
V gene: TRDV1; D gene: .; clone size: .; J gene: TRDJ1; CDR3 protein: CALGASWCTDKLIF; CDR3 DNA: TGTGCTCTTGGGGCTTCGTGGTGCACCGATAAACTCATCTTT
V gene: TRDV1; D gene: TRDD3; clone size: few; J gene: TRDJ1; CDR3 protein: CALGEPLLGDTGRTYKLIF; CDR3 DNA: TGTGCTCTTGGGGAACCCCTTTTGGGGGATACGGGTCGGACATATAAACTCATCTTT